This passage covers 32 T cell receptor beta chains from one sample sequenced in a study of shared clonotypes between healthy human individuals. The naive CD8 fraction comprised CD45RO-negative cells positively selected for CCR7 and excluded terminally differentiated effector memory CD45RA+ cells. Measured with immunoSEQ multiplex PCR; TCRdb has only the in-frame clones, and not every one. Of around 580,000 clones in the sample, nearly 98% were seen once. Sequenced: naive CD8+ T cells sorted from blood. These receptors came from a young man in good health.

The chain carries TRBV7-9 and TRBJ2-1; D is undetermined. Germline CDR1 and CDR2: SEHNR and FQNEAQ (reference sequence). V was trimmed by 4 bases and J by 1 base, leaving 5 bases between them. This CDR3 contains 13 residues. The CDR3 reads CASSSQSYNEQFF. CDR3 nucleotides: TGTGCCAGCAGCTCACAGTCCTACAATGAGCAGTTCTTC.

The chain employs TRBV4-1 and TRBJ2-1; possible D gene TRBD2, 6 bases. The CDR3 covers 15 residues. V was pared by 3 bases and J by 0 bases, with 9 bases between. The V gene's germline CDR1 is MGHRA and CDR2 YSYEKL. The chain's CDR3 is CASSQSGVSYNEQFF. DNA of the CDR3: TGCGCCAGCAGCCAGTCGGGAGTCTCCTACAATGAGCAGTTCTTC.

The chain recombines TRBV28 with TRBJ2-2; 10 nucleotides line up with TRBD2. Trimming cost V 3 bases and J 9 bases; bases outside gene matches: 10. There are 16 residues in the CDR3. Germline-derived CDR1 and CDR2 are MDHEN and SYDVKM. CDR3 in DNA: TGTGCCAGCAGTTTCCCGAGCGGGAGGGCCAGTAGGGAGCTGTTTTTT. This sequence encodes CASSFPSGRASRELFF.

A remark on this clone: The sample has other DNA sequences that encode this CDR3 too. The chain employs TRBV9 and TRBJ2-7; 8 nucleotides align to TRBD1. The germline V gene has CDR1 SGDLS and CDR2 YYNGEE. This CDR3 region has 14 residues. V was clipped by 4 bases and J by 2 bases; unmatched bases: 5. The DNA of the CDR3 is TGTGCCAGCAGCCCCGTGGACAGGGCCTACGAGCAGTACTTC. Its translation: CASSPVDRAYEQYF.

The chain has TRBV7-3 and TRBJ1-1; tentative D call: TRBD1 (5 bases). CDR3 length equals 14 residues. The V gene's germline CDR1 is SGHTA and CDR2 FQGTGA. Trimming removed 5 bases from V and 7 bases from J, with 17 bases in between. Here the CDR3 reads CASSPSGGALEAFF. In nucleotides, the CDR3 is TGTGCCAGCAGCCCATCCGGGGGTGCGCTTGAAGCTTTCTTT.

The V and J genes are TRBV9 and TRBJ2-3; TRBD1 matches 8 bases. The germline gives CDR1 SGDLS, CDR2 YYNGEE. The length of the CDR3 is 16 residues. The V and J ends lost 1 base and 3 bases, in that order; junction bases with no gene match: 7. The CDR3 here is CASSVKGRGLTDTQYF. The CDR3 bases are TGTGCCAGCAGCGTAAAAGGCAGGGGGCTTACAGATACGCAGTATTTT.

This chain joins TRBV7-6 and TRBJ2-2; 7 bases match TRBD2. The length of the CDR3 is 16 residues. V lost 6 bases and J lost 7; bases outside the gene matches: 14. Germline-derived CDR1 and CDR2 are SGHVS and FNYEAQ. CDR3 in DNA: TGTGCCAGCAGACACGAACTTGGGAGGGCCGGCGGGGAGCTGTTTTTT. Its translation is CASRHELGRAGGELFF.

The CDR3 sequence is CASLADPQNYEQYF. CDR3 nucleotide sequence: TGTGCCAGCTTAGCGGACCCCCAAAACTACGAGCAGTACTTC. This chain uses TRBV2 with TRBJ2-7, with a tentative D call TRBD2 (6 bases). The V gene lost 8 bases and the J gene lost 3 bases, with 17 bases spanning the gap. Per the germline V gene, CDR1 is SNHLY and CDR2 is FYNNEI. The CDR3 has 14 residues.

Only one count was recorded for this clone. The rearrangement uses TRBV6-1 and TRBJ2-1; 12 bases map to TRBD2. The CDR3 spans 15 residues. The V and J ends lost 8 bases and 4 bases, in that order; junction bases with no gene match: 6. The germline CDR1 and CDR2 sequences are MNHNS and SASEGT. The CDR3 region is CASGSGTSGYNEQFF. The CDR3 nucleotides read TGTGCCAGCGGCTCCGGGACTAGCGGGTACAATGAGCAGTTCTTC.

The genes are TRBV5-1 and TRBJ2-5; 14 bases are shared with TRBD2. The CDR3 contains 18 residues. The germline CDR1 and CDR2 sequences are SGHRS and YFSETQ. With V trimmed by 0 bases and J by 3 bases, 7 bases remained unmatched. The CDR3 loop reads CASSLAPGTSGGEETQYF. The CDR3 DNA sequence: TGCGCCAGCAGCTTGGCTCCAGGGACTAGCGGGGGAGAAGAGACCCAGTACTTC.

The genes are TRBV15 and TRBJ2-5; no definite D call. Germline CDR1 is LNHNV and CDR2 is YYDKDF (reference sequence). V lost 8 bases, J lost 1 base, and 8 bases lay in between. This CDR3 contains 12 residues. The DNA for the CDR3 is TGTGCCACCGGGCGGACCCAAGAGACCCAGTACTTC. Translating it yields CATGRTQETQYF. Based on the CDR3 plus reference TRBV15 and TRBJ2-5, the full variable domain is DAMVIQNPRYQVTQFGKPVTLSCSQTLNHNVMYWYQQKSSQAPKLLFHYYDKDFNNEADTPDNFQSRRPNTSFCFLDIRSPGLGDTAMYLCATGRTQETQYFGPGTRLLVL.

The CDR3 DNA reads TGTGCCATCAGTGTGGCTGGGAGCGGGATTCGGACGGATGAGCAGTTCTTC. Protein product: CAISVAGSGIRTDEQFF. V and J are TRBV10-3 and TRBJ2-1, with 7 bases that match TRBD2. The CDR3 totals 17 residues. The J segment lost 8 bases and the V segment lost 4 bases, leaving 17 bases of the junction unmatched. Looked up from germline, CDR1 is ENHRY and CDR2 is SYGVKD.

The V gene is TRBV5-1, the J gene TRBJ1-4, with no clear D. V shed 0 bases and J shed 3 bases, with 6 bases lying between them. The CDR3 consists of 14 residues. Germline assignment: CDR1 SGHRS and CDR2 YFSETQ. Here the CDR3 reads CASSLADPNEKLFF. The CDR3 nucleotides are TGCGCCAGCAGCTTGGCGGATCCTAATGAAAAACTGTTTTTT.

The CDR3 spells CATETGTGTQQYF. CDR3 coding DNA: TGTGCCACTGAAACCGGGACAGGGACCCAGCAGTACTTC. This chain connects TRBV15 to TRBJ2-7, with 9 positions matching TRBD1. This CDR3 comprises 13 residues. The germline V gene encodes CDR1 LNHNV and CDR2 YYDKDF (reference sequence). Trimming removed 9 bases from V and 8 bases from J; junction bases left unmatched: 11.

The chain recombines TRBV10-3 with TRBJ2-1; D is unresolved. The CDR3 sequence is 13 residues long. V was cut by 11 bases and J by 5 bases, with 16 bases left in between. Germline values: CDR1 ENHRY, CDR2 SYGVKD. The DNA for the CDR3 is TGTGCCTCCCTGGGGTCCACTCACAATGAGCAGTTCTTC. It is translated as CASLGSTHNEQFF.

CDR3 amino acids: CASSLGPLGYEQYF. CDR3 nucleotide sequence: TGTGCCAGCAGTTTGGGCCCCCTTGGCTACGAGCAGTACTTC. The chain has TRBV27 and TRBJ2-7, with D unclear. This CDR3 comprises 14 residues. CDR1 and CDR2 (germline): MNHEY, SMNVEV (reference sequence). V was trimmed by 3 bases and J by 3 bases, leaving 12 bases between them.

The V and J genes are TRBV29-1 and TRBJ2-1; D is unresolved. The CDR3 has 10 residues. Germline V gene sequence: CDR1 SQVTM, CDR2 ANQGSEA. Trimming removed 5 bases from V and 8 bases from J, with 7 bases in between. CDR3 nucleotides: TGCAGCGTTCTGGCGGATGAGCAGTTCTTC. It is translated as CSVLADEQFF.

CDR3 amino acids: CASSYSGLTNNEQFF. CDR3 in DNA: TGTGCCAGCAGTTACTCAGGACTAACGAACAATGAGCAGTTCTTC. The chain is built from TRBV6-5 and TRBJ2-1; TRBD2 might be the D (6 bases). CDR1 is MNHEY and CDR2 is SVGAGI in the germline V gene. The CDR3 runs 15 residues. V gave up 0 bases and J gave up 5 bases, with 11 bases separating them.

This chain connects TRBV11-3 to TRBJ1-1; possibly TRBD1 for D (6 bases). CDR1 is SGHNT and CDR2 is YENEEA in the germline V gene. Trimming stripped 7 bases from V and 1 base from J, with 10 bases between. The CDR3 length is 13 residues. CDR3 bases: TGTGCCAGCAAAGCAGGGGAGAACACTGAAGCTTTCTTT. Its translation: CASKAGENTEAFF.

The J gene is TRBJ2-7, the V gene TRBV11-2, with a weak D call TRBD2 (6 bases). V was trimmed by 5 bases and J by 3 bases, leaving 20 bases between them. Germline V gene sequence: CDR1 SGHAT, CDR2 FQNNGV. This CDR3 contains 16 residues. The CDR3 nucleotides read TGTGCCAGCAGCCCGTCCCCGGAGGGGTGGCTCTACGAGCAGTACTTC. Encoded protein: CASSPSPEGWLYEQYF.

The chain has TRBV11-2 and TRBJ2-5; tentatively, D is TRBD1 (5 bases). The CDR3 length is 13 residues. Germline V gene sequence: CDR1 SGHAT, CDR2 FQNNGV. V shed 8 bases and J shed 2 bases, with 12 bases lying between them. CDR3 sequence (DNA): TGTGCCAGCGTGGGCGACAGACAAGAGACCCAGTACTTC. Amino acid sequence: CASVGDRQETQYF.

This chain connects TRBV7-2 to TRBJ2-1; 12 bases fit TRBD2. V lost 3 bases and J lost 5; bases outside the gene matches: 2. The germline gives CDR1 SGHTA, CDR2 FQGNSA. The CDR3 loop spans 15 amino acids. The CDR3 sequence is CASSFLAGGDNEQFF. The DNA of the CDR3 is TGTGCCAGCAGCTTTCTAGCGGGAGGGGACAATGAGCAGTTCTTC.

This chain's CDR3 is CASSPGLAATYEQYF. CDR3 bases: TGTGCCAGCAGCCCAGGACTAGCGGCTACCTACGAGCAGTACTTC. V and J are TRBV7-9 and TRBJ2-7, with 10 bases identical to TRBD2. Germline V gene lookup returns CDR1 SEHNR and CDR2 FQNEAQ (reference sequence). This CDR3 is 15 amino acids long. V gave up 5 bases and J gave up 2 bases; unmatched junction bases: 6. Variable domain in full (rest from reference TRBV7-9 and TRBJ2-7): DTGVSQNPRHKITKRGQNVTFRCDPISEHNRLYWYRQTLGQGPEFLTYFQNEAQLEKSRLLSDRFSAERPKGSFSTLEIQRTEQGDSAMYLCASSPGLAATYEQYFGPGTRLTVT.

The chain uses TRBV15 and TRBJ2-5; D is uncertain. The CDR3 spans 15 residues. In germline, CDR1 is LNHNV, CDR2 YYDKDF (reference sequence). V was shortened by 4 bases and J by 2 bases, with 14 bases between the two germline ends. CDR3 sequence reads: CATSTWKTLQETQYF. In DNA form, the CDR3 reads TGTGCCACCAGCACTTGGAAGACTTTACAAGAGACCCAGTACTTC.

This clone was seen once. The CDR3 DNA follows: TGTGCCAGCAGCTTAGAGAAGGACAGGGGGCCGCATAACTATGGCTACACCTTC. Encoded protein: CASSLEKDRGPHNYGYTF. V and J are TRBV7-9 and TRBJ1-2; TRBD1 agrees at 11 bases. After removal of 1 base from V and 1 base from J, the junction contained 8 bases not matched to a gene. From germline, CDR1 is SEHNR and CDR2 FQNEAQ (reference sequence). The CDR3 sequence is 18 residues long.

The V call is TRBV4-1, the J call TRBJ1-1, with no clear D. The CDR3 has 16 residues. Germline loops: CDR1 MGHRA, CDR2 YSYEKL. Trimming stripped 3 bases from V and 0 bases from J, with 14 bases between. This chain's CDR3 is CASSQEPSALNTEAFF. CDR3 DNA: TGCGCCAGCAGCCAGGAACCCTCGGCCCTGAACACTGAAGCTTTCTTT.

The CDR3 nucleotides read TGTGCCAGCAGCTTAGAATTTTCAGGGTTCTACGAGCAGTACTTC. The encoded protein is CASSLEFSGFYEQYF. The chain has TRBV7-9 and TRBJ2-7, with D maybe TRBD1 (5 bases). The germline V gene has CDR1 SEHNR and CDR2 FQNEAQ (reference sequence). The CDR3 is 15 amino acids. The V and J ends lost 1 base and 3 bases respectively, with 13 bases between them.

The chain employs TRBV11-2 and TRBJ1-2; 7 bases are a match to TRBD1. The J segment lost 3 bases and the V segment lost 4 bases, leaving 2 bases of the junction unmatched. Looked up from germline, CDR1 is SGHAT and CDR2 is FQNNGV. This CDR3 region has 13 residues. CDR3 protein: CASSWDSYYGYTF. CDR3 DNA sequence: TGTGCCAGCAGCTGGGACAGCTACTATGGCTACACCTTC.

The chain has TRBV4-1 and TRBJ2-7; 9 bases map to TRBD1. J was trimmed by 4 bases and V by 2 bases; bases with no gene match: 12. Germline CDR1 is MGHRA and CDR2 is YSYEKL. CDR3 length: 17 amino acids. The chain's CDR3 is CASSQLPGQGGGYEQYF. The CDR3 region has the DNA TGCGCCAGCAGCCAATTACCGGGACAGGGAGGAGGATACGAGCAGTACTTC.

The genes are TRBV18 and TRBJ2-7; 7 bases line up with TRBD1. The germline CDR1 and CDR2 sequences are KGHSH and LQKENI. This CDR3 is built from 16 residues. Trimming removed 4 bases from V and 2 bases from J; junction bases left unmatched: 11. CDR3 sequence reads: CASSLKPGTETYEQYF. The DNA for the CDR3 is TGTGCCAGCTCACTAAAACCCGGGACAGAGACCTACGAGCAGTACTTC.

The chain has TRBV27 and TRBJ2-1, with TRBD2 identical over 7 bases. The CDR3 covers 13 residues. J gave up 9 bases and V 0 bases, and 2 bases lay outside the gene matches. The germline V gene encodes CDR1 MNHEY and CDR2 SMNVEV (reference sequence). Here the CDR3 reads CASSLSGGTEQFF. CDR3 bases: TGTGCCAGCAGTTTATCCGGGGGGACTGAGCAGTTCTTC.

V and J are TRBV27 and TRBJ2-1; 10 bases are shared with TRBD2. CDR3 length: 19 residues. V shed 2 bases, J shed 4 bases, and the junction held 14 bases outside the gene matches. Germline V gene data show CDR1 as MNHEY and CDR2 as SMNVEV (reference sequence). The CDR3 DNA reads TGTGCCAGCAGTTTAAGTTGGCTTGATACTAGCGGGGAATACAATGAGCAGTTCTTC. This codes for CASSLSWLDTSGEYNEQFF.